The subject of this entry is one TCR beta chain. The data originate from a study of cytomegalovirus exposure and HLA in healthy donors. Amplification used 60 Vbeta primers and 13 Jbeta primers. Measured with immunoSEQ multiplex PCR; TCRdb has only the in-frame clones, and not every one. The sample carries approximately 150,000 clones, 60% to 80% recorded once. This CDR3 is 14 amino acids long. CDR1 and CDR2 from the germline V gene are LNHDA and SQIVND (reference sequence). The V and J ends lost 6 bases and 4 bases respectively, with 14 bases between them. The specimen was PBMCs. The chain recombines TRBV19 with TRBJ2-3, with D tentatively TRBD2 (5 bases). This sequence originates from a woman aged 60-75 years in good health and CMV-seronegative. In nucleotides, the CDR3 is TGTGCCAGTAGACTTTATCGGGGTTCAGATACGCAGTATTTT. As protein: CASRLYRGSDTQYF.